This T cell receptor (beta chain) was identified during a study of blood T cell repertoires in COVID-19. Authors' analysis steps: Reference gene primer amplification in the assay estimated nucleated cell counts. TCRdb's copy holds only in-frame clones and misses some; the assay was immunoSEQ multiplex PCR. The D gene and trimming were derived from the DNA, and the V and J assignments and clone size from that table. The data contain 250,000 or so clones, around 86% of them singletons. The TCR was taken from a woman between 45 and 65 years old who had recovered from COVID-19. Sequencing used PBMCs or T cells enriched from blood (not recorded which).

The CDR3 DNA is TGTGCCAGCTCTCCATGGACTAGCGGGGGAAATGAGCAGTTCTTC. Protein sequence: CASSPWTSGGNEQFF. The chain employs TRBV18 and TRBJ2-1; 13 positions match TRBD2. Germline CDR1 reads KGHSH; CDR2 reads LQKENI. This CDR3 contains 15 residues. The J segment lost 7 bases and the V segment lost 6 bases, leaving 6 bases of the junction unmatched.